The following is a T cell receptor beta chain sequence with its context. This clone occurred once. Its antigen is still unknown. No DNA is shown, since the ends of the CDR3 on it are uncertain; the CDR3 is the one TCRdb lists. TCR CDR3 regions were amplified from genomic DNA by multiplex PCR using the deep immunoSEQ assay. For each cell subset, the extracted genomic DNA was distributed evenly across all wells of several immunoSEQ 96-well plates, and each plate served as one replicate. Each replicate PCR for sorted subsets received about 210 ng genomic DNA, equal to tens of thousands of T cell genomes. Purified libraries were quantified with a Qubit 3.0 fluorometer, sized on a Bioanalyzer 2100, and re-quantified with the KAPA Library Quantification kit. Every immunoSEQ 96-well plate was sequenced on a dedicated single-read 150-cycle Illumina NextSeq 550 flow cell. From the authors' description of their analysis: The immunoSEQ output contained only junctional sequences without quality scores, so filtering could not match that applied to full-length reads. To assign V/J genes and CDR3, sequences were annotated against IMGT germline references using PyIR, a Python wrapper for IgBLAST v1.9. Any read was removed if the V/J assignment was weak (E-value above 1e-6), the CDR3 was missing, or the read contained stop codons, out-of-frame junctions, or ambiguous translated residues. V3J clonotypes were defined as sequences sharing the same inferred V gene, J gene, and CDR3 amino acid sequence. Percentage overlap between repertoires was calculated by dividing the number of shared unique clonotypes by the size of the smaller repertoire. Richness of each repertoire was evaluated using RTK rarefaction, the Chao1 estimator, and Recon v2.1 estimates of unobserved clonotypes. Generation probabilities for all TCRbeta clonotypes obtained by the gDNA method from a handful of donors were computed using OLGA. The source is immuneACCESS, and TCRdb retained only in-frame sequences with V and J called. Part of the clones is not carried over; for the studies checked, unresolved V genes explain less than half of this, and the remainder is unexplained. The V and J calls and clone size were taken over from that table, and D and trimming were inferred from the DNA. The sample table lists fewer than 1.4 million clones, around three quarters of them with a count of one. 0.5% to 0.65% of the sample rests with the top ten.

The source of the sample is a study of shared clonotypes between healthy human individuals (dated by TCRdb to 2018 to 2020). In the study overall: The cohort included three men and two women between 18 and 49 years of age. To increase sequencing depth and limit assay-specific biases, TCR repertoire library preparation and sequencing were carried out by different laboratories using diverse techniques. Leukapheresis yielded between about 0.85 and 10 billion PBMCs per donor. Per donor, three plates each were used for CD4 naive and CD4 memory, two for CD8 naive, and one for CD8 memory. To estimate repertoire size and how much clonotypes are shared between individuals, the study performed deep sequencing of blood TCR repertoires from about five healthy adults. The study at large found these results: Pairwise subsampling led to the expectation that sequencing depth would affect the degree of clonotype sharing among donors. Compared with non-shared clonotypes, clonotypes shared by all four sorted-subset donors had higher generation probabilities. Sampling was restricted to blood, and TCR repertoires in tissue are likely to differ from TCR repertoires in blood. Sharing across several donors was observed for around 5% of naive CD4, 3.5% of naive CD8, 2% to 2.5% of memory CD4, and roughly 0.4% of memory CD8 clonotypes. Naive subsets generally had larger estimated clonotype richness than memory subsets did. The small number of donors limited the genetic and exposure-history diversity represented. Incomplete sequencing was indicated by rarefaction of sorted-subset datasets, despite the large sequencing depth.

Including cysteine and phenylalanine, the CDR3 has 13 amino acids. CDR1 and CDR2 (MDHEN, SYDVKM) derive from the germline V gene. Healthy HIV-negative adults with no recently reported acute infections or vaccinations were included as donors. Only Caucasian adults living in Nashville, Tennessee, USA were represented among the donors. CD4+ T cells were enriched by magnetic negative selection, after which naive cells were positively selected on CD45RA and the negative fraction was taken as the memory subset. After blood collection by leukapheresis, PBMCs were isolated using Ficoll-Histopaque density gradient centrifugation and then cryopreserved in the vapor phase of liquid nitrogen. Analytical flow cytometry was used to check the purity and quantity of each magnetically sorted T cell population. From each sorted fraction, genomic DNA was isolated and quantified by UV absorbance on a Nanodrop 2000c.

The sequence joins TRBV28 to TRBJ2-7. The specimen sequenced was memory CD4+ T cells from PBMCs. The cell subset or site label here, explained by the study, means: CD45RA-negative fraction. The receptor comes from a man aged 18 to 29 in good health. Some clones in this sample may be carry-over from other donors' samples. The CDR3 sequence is CASSSSRGDEQYF.